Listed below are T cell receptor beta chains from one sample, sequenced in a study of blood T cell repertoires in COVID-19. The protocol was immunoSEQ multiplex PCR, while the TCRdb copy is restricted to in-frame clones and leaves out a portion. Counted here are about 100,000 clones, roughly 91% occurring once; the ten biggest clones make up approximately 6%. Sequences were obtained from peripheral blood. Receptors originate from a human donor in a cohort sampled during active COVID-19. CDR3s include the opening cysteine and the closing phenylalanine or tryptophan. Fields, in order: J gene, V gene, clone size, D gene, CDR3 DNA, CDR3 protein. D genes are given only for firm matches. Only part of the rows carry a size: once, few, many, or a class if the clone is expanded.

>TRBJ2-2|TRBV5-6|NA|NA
TGTGCCAGCAGCTTGGGACTGAACACCGGGGAGCTGTTTTTT
CASSLGLNTGELFF
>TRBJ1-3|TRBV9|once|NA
TGTGCCAGCGGGAGGCGGGGGTTGAACACCATATATTTT
CASGRRGLNTIYF
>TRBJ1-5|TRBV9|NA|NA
TGTGCCAGCACCCGAACAGATTCTAGCAATCAGCCCCAGCATTTT
CASTRTDSSNQPQHF
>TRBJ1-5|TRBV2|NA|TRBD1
TGTGCCAGCAGCCAGGACAGGGGCTTATGGCATTTT
CASSQDRGLWHF
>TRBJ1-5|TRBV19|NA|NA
TGTGCCAGTAGTATATACGGGAGCAATCAGCCCCAGCATTTT
CASSIYGSNQPQHF
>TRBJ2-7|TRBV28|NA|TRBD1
TGTGCCAGCAGTTTGTCCGGGACAGGTCGGAACGAGCAGTACTTC
CASSLSGTGRNEQYF
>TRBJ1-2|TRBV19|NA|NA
TGTGCCAGTAGCATTAGGGGGGGTGCCTATGGCTACACCTTC
CASSIRGGAYGYTF
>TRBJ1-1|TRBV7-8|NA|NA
TGTGCCAGCACCCCTAGAATAGGAGGCCCATCGAACACTGAAGCTTTCTTT
CASTPRIGGPSNTEAFF
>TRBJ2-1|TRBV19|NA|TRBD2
TGTGCCAGTAGCCGACTAGCGGGGGATCACAATGAGCAGTTCTTC
CASSRLAGDHNEQFF
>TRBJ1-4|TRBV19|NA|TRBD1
TGTGCCAGTAGCACGGGACAGCCAACTGCAACTAATGAAAAACTGTTTTTT
CASSTGQPTATNEKLFF
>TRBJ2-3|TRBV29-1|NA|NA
TGCAGCGTTGCCCCCGGGAGTAGTGATACGCAGTATTTT
CSVAPGSSDTQYF
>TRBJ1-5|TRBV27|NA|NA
TGTGCCAGCAGTCCGCACAGAAGCAATCAGCCCCAGCATTTT
CASSPHRSNQPQHF
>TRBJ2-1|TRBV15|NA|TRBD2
TGTGCCACCAGCAGAGATTTAAGCGGGAGCTCCTACAATGAGCAGTTCTTC
CATSRDLSGSSYNEQFF
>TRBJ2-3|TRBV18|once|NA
TGTGCCAGCTCACCAAACGGTGGAGATACGCAGTATTTT
CASSPNGGDTQYF
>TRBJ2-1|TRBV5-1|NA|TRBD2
TGCGCCAGCAGCTTGGAGCCTGTGGGAGCGGGGGGTTACAATGAGCAGTTCTTC
CASSLEPVGAGGYNEQFF
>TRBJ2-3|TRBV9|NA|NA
TGTGCCAGCAGCGTAGATGAGAGGGGGATAGATACGCAGTATTTT
CASSVDERGIDTQYF
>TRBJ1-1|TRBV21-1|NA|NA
TGTGCCAGCAGCAAAGAGGCGGCAGGGGCGTACACTGAAGCTTTCTTT
CASSKEAAGAYTEAFF
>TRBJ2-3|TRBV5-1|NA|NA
TGCGCCAGCAGTACGTATGGACTCACAGATACGCAGTATTTT
CASSTYGLTDTQYF
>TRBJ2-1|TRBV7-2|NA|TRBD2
TGTGCCAGCAGCTTAACAACTAGCGGGGTACTCAATGAGCAGTTCTTC
CASSLTTSGVLNEQFF
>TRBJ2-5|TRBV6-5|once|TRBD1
TGTGCCAGCAACTTGCCGGGACAGGTGTGGGAGACCCAGTACTTC
CASNLPGQVWETQYF
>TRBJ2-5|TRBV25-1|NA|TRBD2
TGTGCCAGCGCTAACACGGGAGGGGAGGAGACCCAGTACTTC
CASANTGGEETQYF
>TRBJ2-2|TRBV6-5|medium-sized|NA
TGTGCCAGCAGTCCCGGGACAACGAACACCGGGGAGCTGTTTTTT
CASSPGTTNTGELFF
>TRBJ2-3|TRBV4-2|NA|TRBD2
TGTGCCAGCAGCCAAGCTACGAGACTAGCGGGAGTTTCAGATACGCAGTATTTT
CASSQATRLAGVSDTQYF
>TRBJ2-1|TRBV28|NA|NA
TGTGCCAGCAGCCTCCTAGCCGGGGGTTACAATGAGCAGTTCTTC
CASSLLAGGYNEQFF
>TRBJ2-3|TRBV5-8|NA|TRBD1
TGTGCCAGCAGCCTACGACAGGGTGTGGTCACAGATACGCAGTATTTT
CASSLRQGVVTDTQYF
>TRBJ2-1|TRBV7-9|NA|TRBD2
TGTGCCAGCAGCTTAAAGCTAGCGGGAGCGAAATACAATGAGCAGTTCTTC
CASSLKLAGAKYNEQFF